These 22 T cell receptor beta chains were all obtained from the same sample, sequenced in a study of STAT5B mutations in CD4+ large granular lymphocyte leukemia (dated by TCRdb to between 2021 and 2023). Library preparation was by the immunoSEQ multiplex PCR assay. TCRdb obtained this table from immuneACCESS and retained in-frame rearrangements with V and J assigned. These tables miss some clones; where compared with another copy, unresolved V genes account for less than half of the shortfall, and the remainder is unexplained. This sample is represented by 30,000 or so clones; roughly 80% of them were singletons. The top ten clones comprise 2.1% of the sample. The specimen sequenced was CD4+ T cells from blood buffy coats. These receptor sequences come from a human donor in good health.

The chain couples TRBV21-1 to TRBJ2-5; TRBD1 was called by the table and not checked on the DNA. TRBV21-1 is shown as a pseudogene. The length of the CDR3 is 15 residues. CDR3: CASSKEGDKEETQYF. The CDR3 DNA follows: TGTGCCAGCAGCAAAGAAGGGGACAAGGAAGAGACCCAGTACTTC.

The chain joins TRBV4-1 to TRBJ1-2; D is perhaps TRBD1 (6 bases). The V and J ends lost 1 base and 7 bases respectively, with 13 bases between them. The CDR3 sequence is 14 residues long. Germline lookup yields CDR1 MGHRA and CDR2 YSYEKL. Written as DNA, the CDR3 is TGCGCCAGCAGCCAAGGGAACAGGGCTGCTGGCTACACCTTC. Its translation: CASSQGNRAAGYTF.

This clone was observed a handful of times. V usage is TRBV19 and J usage is TRBJ1-1; D is unclear. The germline V gene encodes CDR1 LNHDA and CDR2 SQIVND (reference sequence). V dropped 5 bases and J dropped 6 bases, with 10 bases sitting between them. The CDR3 spans 12 residues. The CDR3 region is CASSLSWSEAFF. The CDR3 region has the DNA TGTGCCAGTAGTCTCAGCTGGTCTGAAGCTTTCTTT.

The chain has TRBV6-1 and TRBJ1-4; D call uncertain. V dropped 7 bases and J dropped 4 bases, with 7 bases sitting between them. The germline gives CDR1 MNHNS, CDR2 SASEGT. This CDR3 is built from 12 residues. The CDR3 bases are TGTGCCAGCAAGTCGGATAATGAAAAACTGTTTTTT. This sequence encodes CASKSDNEKLFF.

The CDR3 DNA is TGTGCCAGCAGTTACCACCTGGACAGGGGAGGGCAGCCCCAGCATTTT. Amino acids: CASSYHLDRGGQPQHF. The chain combines TRBV6-5 with TRBJ1-5; TRBD1 aligns across 9 bases. Germline V gene lookup returns CDR1 MNHEY and CDR2 SVGAGI. This CDR3 region has 16 residues. V lost 2 bases to trimming and J lost 7 bases; unmatched junction nucleotides: 9.

The rearrangement links TRBV11-3 to TRBJ2-1; 8 bases align to TRBD1. Germline V lookup: CDR1 SGHNT, CDR2 YENEEA. The CDR3 has 15 residues. V shed 6 bases and J 6 bases; nucleotides not matched to a gene: 10. The CDR3 region has the DNA TGTGCCAGCAGTACCGGGGCAGGGGGCTTCAATGAGCAGTTCTTC. Protein product: CASSTGAGGFNEQFF.

This clone was seen only a few times. One end of the junction varies from germline; a read error may be responsible. CDR3 loop: CASSPRAGQGFF. CDR3 bases: TGTGCCAGCAGCCCCCGCGCCGGACAGGGTTTCTTC. The chain couples TRBV6-5 to TRBJ2-7; 8 bases fit TRBD1. Germline values: CDR1 MNHEY, CDR2 SVGAGI. CDR3 length: 12 residues.

The chain is built from TRBV6-1 and TRBJ1-4; D remains unclear. Trimming cost V 10 bases and J 4 bases, with 13 bases left between them. Germline lookup yields CDR1 MNHNS and CDR2 SASEGT. The CDR3 sequence is 13 residues long. CDR3 sequence reads: CATTRHLNEKLFF. The CDR3 nucleotides are TGTGCCACTACTAGGCATCTTAATGAAAAACTGTTTTTT.

The chain joins TRBV5-4 to TRBJ2-1; 11 bases match TRBD2. The junction had 7 bases not matched to a gene; V was cut back by 3 bases and J by 5 bases. The germline V gene has CDR1 SGHNT and CDR2 YYREEE (reference sequence). The CDR3 consists of 16 residues. This CDR3 is CASSSPGLAENNEQFF. CDR3 in DNA: TGTGCCAGCAGCTCTCCGGGACTAGCGGAGAACAATGAGCAGTTCTTC.

The V gene is TRBV2, the J gene TRBJ2-1; 9 bases agree with TRBD1. The CDR3 is made up of 14 amino acids. Germline loops: CDR1 SNHLY, CDR2 FYNNEI. The V gene end was trimmed by 7 bases and the J gene end by 7 bases; junction bases not matched to a gene: 8. This CDR3 is CASNPGQGLNEQFF. In DNA, the CDR3 is TGTGCCAGCAATCCCGGACAGGGGCTGAATGAGCAGTTCTTC.

V gene TRBV11-2 combines with J gene TRBJ2-1; TRBD2 might be the D (6 bases). The V gene's germline CDR1 is SGHAT and CDR2 FQNNGV. The CDR3 contains 16 residues. Trimming took 5 bases from V and 2 from J, leaving 16 bases between them. This CDR3 is CASSPTQASAYNEQFF. Written as DNA, the CDR3 is TGTGCCAGCAGCCCTACTCAGGCTAGCGCCTACAATGAGCAGTTCTTC.

The gene calls are TRBV29-1 and TRBJ2-1; 10 bases match TRBD2. The J segment lost 6 bases and the V segment lost 6 bases, leaving 8 bases of the junction unmatched. This CDR3 has 14 amino acids. The germline V gene encodes CDR1 SQVTM and CDR2 ANQGSEA. The CDR3 bases are TGCAGCGTAGAACTAGCGGGAAGGGGCAATGAGCAGTTCTTC. Amino acid sequence: CSVELAGRGNEQFF.

The V gene is TRBV19, the J gene TRBJ1-1; D perhaps matches TRBD1 (6 bases). This CDR3 region has 16 residues. Per the germline V gene, CDR1 is LNHDA and CDR2 is SQIVND (reference sequence). Between the trimmed V and J ends, which lost 4 bases and 0 bases, there was a span of 15 bases. The CDR3 sequence is CASSNTDRTMNTEAFF. DNA of the CDR3: TGTGCCAGTAGTAACACCGACAGGACTATGAACACTGAAGCTTTCTTT. The variable domain in full, completed from reference TRBV19 and TRBJ1-1, reads DGGITQSPKYLFRKEGQNVTLSCEQNLNHDAMYWYRQDPGQGLRLIYYSQIVNDFQKGDIAEGYSVSREKKESFPLTVTSAQKNPTAFYLCASSNTDRTMNTEAFFGQGTRLTVV.

The rearrangement links TRBV19 to TRBJ1-4, with 11 bases fitting TRBD1. With 1 base clipped from V and 3 bases from J, the junction kept 4 bases outside the gene matches. Germline V CDR1 and CDR2: LNHDA, SQIVND (reference sequence). The CDR3 length is 17 residues. DNA of the CDR3: TGTGCCAGTAGTATAGGGACAGGGGGCTATTCTAATGAAAAACTGTTTTTT. It encodes CASSIGTGGYSNEKLFF.

The chain combines TRBV9 with TRBJ1-6; D unresolved. Trimming cost V 0 bases and J 0 bases, with 7 bases left between them. Germline values: CDR1 SGDLS, CDR2 YYNGEE. The CDR3 is 16 amino acids. The CDR3 nucleotides are TGTGCCAGCAGCGTAGTCGAGAGCTCCTATAATTCACCCCTCCACTTT. It is translated as CASSVVESSYNSPLHF.

The chain carries TRBV30 and TRBJ2-6; D not resolved. Germline V gene lookup returns CDR1 GTSNPN and CDR2 SVGIG (reference sequence). The V gene lost 5 bases and the J gene lost 2 bases, with 13 bases spanning the gap. The CDR3 has 15 amino acids. CDR3 bases: TGTGCCTGGGACATTTTTGGCGCTGGGGCCAACGTCCTGACTTTC. Amino acids: CAWDIFGAGANVLTF.

This clone came up a few times. The V and J genes are TRBV19 and TRBJ1-2; 8 bases map to TRBD1. The CDR3 sequence is 14 residues long. Trimming removed 5 bases from V and 4 bases from J; junction bases left unmatched: 6. Per germline, CDR1 LNHDA and CDR2 SQIVND (reference sequence). The CDR3 sequence: CASSFRQGSYGYTF. DNA for the CDR3: TGTGCCAGTAGTTTTCGACAGGGGAGCTATGGCTACACCTTC.

A remark on this clone: At one of its ends the junction is not consistent with the germline gene, which may arise from a read error. The chain is built from TRBV11-2 and TRBJ1-2; D is uncertain. Germline lookup yields CDR1 SGHAT and CDR2 FQNNGV. This CDR3 is 11 amino acids long. CDR3 amino acids: CASSLAGPQSF. CDR3 nucleotide sequence: TGTGCCAGCAGCTTAGCAGGTCCCCAGTCTTTC.

The genes are TRBV19 and TRBJ1-2; tentatively, D is TRBD1 (6 bases). Germline CDR1 and CDR2: LNHDA and SQIVND (reference sequence). This CDR3 is built from 14 residues. Trimming pared 5 bases from V and 0 bases from J, leaving 10 bases between. The CDR3 region is CASSQQGANYGYTF. CDR3 bases: TGTGCCAGTAGTCAACAGGGCGCTAACTATGGCTACACCTTC.

This chain connects TRBV6-6 to TRBJ1-5; D is perhaps TRBD1 (6 bases). The ends were cut back, 5 bases at V and 5 bases at J, with 13 bases in the middle. The CDR3 covers 14 residues. CDR1 and CDR2 from the germline V gene are MNHNY and SVGAGI (reference sequence). The CDR3 loop reads CASSARGWDQPQHF. CDR3 nucleotides: TGTGCCAGCAGTGCCAGGGGTTGGGATCAGCCCCAGCATTTT.

This chain connects TRBV23-1 to TRBJ2-3; D may be TRBD2 (5 bases). TRBV23-1 is sorted into the ORF group, with uncertain function. Trimming removed 0 bases at V and 6 bases at J, with 13 bases between. The CDR3 runs 15 residues. CDR3 sequence reads: CASSQSREAMDTQYF. The CDR3 nucleotides read TGCGCCAGCAGTCAATCGAGGGAAGCTATGGATACGCAGTATTTT.

J is TRBJ2-7 and V is TRBV29-1; TRBD1 matches at 10 bases. Germline CDR1 and CDR2: SQVTM and ANQGSEA. The CDR3 has 14 amino acids. With 6 bases clipped from V and 6 bases from J, the junction kept 11 bases outside the gene matches. Written as DNA, the CDR3 is TGCAGCGTCGCCCAGACAGGGGGCTTCGGCGAGCAGTACTTC. It yields the protein CSVAQTGGFGEQYF.